The 4 T cell receptor beta chains below come from one sample, sequenced in a study of cytomegalovirus exposure and HLA in healthy donors. PCR used 60 Vbeta primers and 13 Jbeta primers. Data came from immunoSEQ multiplex PCR; TCRdb stores just in-frame clones and leaves some out. This table has about 94,000 clones, more than 70% appearing once. What was sequenced was PBMCs. These TCRs come from a woman in her 40s in good health and CMV-seronegative.

This chain links TRBV11-3 with TRBJ2-7, with 7 bases fitting TRBD1. Germline V gives CDR1 SGHNT, CDR2 YENEEA. The V and J ends lost 3 bases and 2 bases, in that order; junction bases with no gene match: 7. The CDR3 has 15 amino acids. CDR3 DNA sequence: TGTGCCAGCAGCTTTAGAACCGGACAGGCCTACGAGCAGTACTTC. Protein product: CASSFRTGQAYEQYF.

CDR3 region: CAAGPPNYGYTF. In DNA form, the CDR3 reads TGTGCCGCAGGGCCCCCTAACTATGGCTACACCTTC. The chain joins TRBV19 to TRBJ1-2; tentatively, D is TRBD1 (5 bases). Germline V gives CDR1 LNHDA, CDR2 SQIVND (reference sequence). There are 12 residues in the CDR3. The germline V and J ends were trimmed by 11 bases and 0 bases, with 10 bases remaining between them.

CDR3: CASSLEGTVGYTF. The CDR3 nucleotides are TGCGCCAGCAGCTTGGAAGGGACAGTAGGCTACACCTTC. The chain combines TRBV5-1 with TRBJ1-2, with 7 bases lining up with TRBD1. Germline CDR1 SGHRS, CDR2 YFSETQ. This CDR3 comprises 13 residues. V shed 0 bases and J 8 bases; nucleotides not matched to a gene: 4.

The chain couples TRBV6-1 to TRBJ1-5; D gene ambiguous. From germline, CDR1 is MNHNS and CDR2 SASEGT. V was clipped by 7 bases and J by 3 bases, with 10 bases between them. The CDR3 is made up of 13 amino acids. CDR3 amino acids: CASTPRANQPQHF. In DNA, the CDR3 is TGTGCCAGCACCCCGAGGGCCAATCAGCCCCAGCATTTT.